The rows below give T cell receptor beta chains drawn from one sample of a study of chemoradiotherapy in HPV16-positive cancers. Data came from immunoSEQ multiplex PCR; TCRdb stores just in-frame clones and leaves some out. The sample has some 9,900 clones; 80% to 85% are singletons. This specimen consisted of tumor tissue, obtained from a patient who underwent chemoradiotherapy. These receptors all come from a human donor with HPV-associated anogenital cancer. The CDR3 runs from the conserved cysteine through the conserved F or W. A D gene is named only where the DNA matches it firmly. For some rows the clone size is stated as once, few or many, or as a class when expanded; others skip it.

v_gene,d_gene,abundance,j_gene,CDR3aa,CDR3nt
TRBV29-1,-,-,TRBJ2-2,CSVTRDYNTGELFF,TGCAGCGTGACCCGAGATTACAACACCGGGGAGCTGTTTTTT
TRBV29-1,TRBD2,-,TRBJ2-5,CSVAGGGRETQYF,TGCAGCGTTGCTGGGGGGGGTCGGGAGACCCAGTACTTC
TRBV2,-,-,TRBJ1-1,CASSEGAVVRNTEAFF,TGTGCCAGCAGTGAAGGGGCCGTGGTCAGGAACACTGAAGCTTTCTTT
TRBV4-1,-,few,TRBJ2-5,CASSRLDKETQYF,TGCGCCAGCAGCCGCCTGGACAAAGAGACCCAGTACTTC
TRBV5-4,TRBD1,once,TRBJ1-3,CASSRAGGSGNTIYF,TGTGCCAGCAGTCGAGCAGGGGGCTCTGGAAACACCATATATTTT
TRBV14,TRBD1,-,TRBJ1-2,CASSTDRNYGYTF,TGTGCCAGCAGCACGGACAGGAACTATGGCTACACCTTC
TRBV27,TRBD2,-,TRBJ2-7,CATRGGKNYEQYF,TGTGCCACCCGGGGGGGGAAGAACTACGAGCAGTACTTC
TRBV7-9,-,-,TRBJ1-4,CASSVGGSNEKLFF,TGTGCCAGCAGCGTAGGGGGTTCTAATGAAAAACTGTTTTTT
TRBV2,-,-,TRBJ2-7,CASTVSGEGTYEQYF,TGTGCCAGCACCGTATCGGGAGAGGGGACCTACGAGCAGTACTTC
TRBV30,TRBD1,-,TRBJ1-5,CAWSRDSWEQPQHF,TGTGCCTGGTCCCGGGACAGCTGGGAACAGCCCCAGCATTTT
TRBV2,-,-,TRBJ1-1,CASRQSPDRPNTEAFF,TGTGCCAGCAGACAATCCCCCGACAGACCAAACACTGAAGCTTTCTTT
TRBV19,-,-,TRBJ1-6,CASSDVQGPRTFSPLHF,TGTGCCAGTAGCGACGTACAGGGCCCTCGAACCTTTTCACCCCTCCACTTT
TRBV13,-,-,TRBJ2-4,CASSLAHSLAKNIQYF,TGTGCCAGCAGCTTAGCCCATTCTCTAGCCAAAAACATTCAGTACTTC
TRBV5-1,TRBD1,-,TRBJ2-7,CASSPRQGTTYEQYF,TGCGCCAGCAGCCCCCGACAGGGTACAACCTACGAGCAGTACTTC
TRBV10-3,TRBD1,-,TRBJ1-2,CAISESIGTGDRGYTF,TGTGCCATCAGTGAGTCGATCGGGACAGGGGACCGGGGCTACACCTTC
TRBV5-1,-,-,TRBJ1-1,CASSFDVTVNTEAFF,TGCGCCAGCAGCTTCGATGTGACAGTGAACACTGAAGCTTTCTTT
TRBV4-1,-,-,TRBJ2-3,CASSQEHQSTDTQYF,TGCGCCAGCAGCCAAGAGCACCAAAGCACAGATACGCAGTATTTT
TRBV6-1,-,-,TRBJ1-5,CASSERTLGGNQPQHF,TGTGCCAGCAGTGAAAGGACCCTAGGTGGAAATCAGCCCCAGCATTTT
TRBV28,TRBD1,few,TRBJ1-5,CASSLTRTGRQPQHF,TGTGCCAGCAGCCTTACACGGACAGGGCGGCAGCCCCAGCATTTT
TRBV4-1,-,-,TRBJ1-6,CASSRVGLNSPLHF,TGCGCCAGCAGCCGGGTGGGACTTAATTCACCCCTCCACTTT
TRBV9,-,-,TRBJ1-4,CASSVSAGDYEKLFF,TGTGCCAGCAGCGTATCAGCAGGGGATTATGAAAAACTGTTTTTT
TRBV29-1,TRBD1,few,TRBJ1-1,CSASTGESTEAFF,TGCAGCGCCTCCACAGGGGAGAGCACTGAAGCTTTCTTT
TRBV5-1,-,-,TRBJ1-2,CASSLTDGRNGYTF,TGCGCCAGCAGCTTGACCGACGGCCGGAATGGCTACACCTTC
TRBV7-6,-,-,TRBJ1-4,CASSDPIGGRRTNEKLFF,TGTGCCAGCAGTGACCCGATCGGGGGGAGAAGAACTAATGAAAAACTGTTTTTT
TRBV2,-,few,TRBJ1-2,CASQGALDLGRVGYGYTF,TGTGCCAGCCAAGGCGCTTTGGACCTAGGGAGGGTGGGCTATGGCTACACCTTC
TRBV30,TRBD1,few,TRBJ1-6,CAWSPPGTGRNSPLHF,TGTGCCTGGAGCCCCCCCGGGACAGGGAGGAATTCACCCCTCCACTTT
TRBV5-1,-,-,TRBJ1-3,CASSLFGVSGNTIYF,TGCGCCAGCAGCTTGTTCGGGGTCTCTGGAAACACCATATATTTT
TRBV30,TRBD1,-,TRBJ2-7,CACEYRDRSYEQYF,TGTGCCTGTGAATACCGGGACAGGAGCTACGAGCAGTACTTC
TRBV12-5,-,-,TRBJ1-1,CASALGAEGTEAFF,TGTGCTAGTGCCCTGGGGGCAGAAGGGACTGAAGCTTTCTTT
TRBV28,TRBD2,-,TRBJ2-1,CASSLLGGGGYNEQFF,TGTGCCAGCAGTTTACTCGGAGGCGGGGGGTACAATGAGCAGTTCTTC
TRBV27,-,few,TRBJ1-6,CATGTRSYNSPLHF,TGTGCCACAGGGACTAGGTCCTATAATTCACCCCTCCACTTT
TRBV19,TRBD2,few,TRBJ2-5,CASSSGGVRETQYF,TGTGCCAGTAGTAGCGGGGGGGTTCGTGAGACCCAGTACTTC
TRBV4-1,TRBD1,few,TRBJ1-4,CASSPLDRTDEKLFF,TGCGCCAGCAGCCCTCTGGACAGGACGGATGAAAAACTGTTTTTT
TRBV7-9,-,-,TRBJ2-3,CASSLGPDTQYF,TGTGCCAGCAGCTTAGGCCCGGATACGCAGTATTTT
TRBV7-3,TRBD1,-,TRBJ1-3,CASSWDRGPGNTIYF,TGTGCCAGCAGCTGGGACAGGGGGCCCGGAAACACCATATATTTT
TRBV30,-,-,TRBJ1-2,CAWSVPGYGYTF,TGTGCCTGGAGTGTACCCGGCTATGGCTACACCTTC
TRBV15,TRBD2,-,TRBJ2-1,CATSRDQRRVAGDHNEQFF,TGTGCCACCAGCAGAGATCAGCGTAGAGTAGCGGGGGACCACAATGAGCAGTTCTTC
TRBV4-1,-,-,TRBJ2-7,CASSQEGGRVHEQYF,TGCGCCAGCAGCCAAGAGGGCGGCAGGGTTCACGAGCAGTACTTC
TRBV7-2,-,-,TRBJ2-1,CASSLASGPPYNEQFF,TGTGCCAGCAGCTTAGCGAGTGGGCCTCCCTACAATGAGCAGTTCTTC
TRBV30,-,-,TRBJ2-1,CAWKGGQGTYGNEQFF,TGTGCCTGGAAAGGCGGGCAGGGGACGTACGGCAATGAGCAGTTCTTC